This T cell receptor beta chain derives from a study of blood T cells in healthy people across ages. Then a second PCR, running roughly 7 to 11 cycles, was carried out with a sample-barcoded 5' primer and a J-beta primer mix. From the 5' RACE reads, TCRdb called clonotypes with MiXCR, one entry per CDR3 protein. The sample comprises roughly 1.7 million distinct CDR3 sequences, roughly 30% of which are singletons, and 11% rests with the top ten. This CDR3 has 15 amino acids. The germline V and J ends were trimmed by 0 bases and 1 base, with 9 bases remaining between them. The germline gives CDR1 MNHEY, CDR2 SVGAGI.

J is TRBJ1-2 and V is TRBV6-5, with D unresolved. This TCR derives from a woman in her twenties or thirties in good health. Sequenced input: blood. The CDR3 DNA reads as TGTGCCAGCAGTTACTCGGCCTTCTTTAACTATGGCTACACCTTC. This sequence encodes CASSYSAFFNYGYTF.